A selection of T cell receptor beta chains follows, all from one sample in a study of CD8 T cells in Susac syndrome. TCRdb re-called the immunoSEQ multiplex PCR reads with MiXCR, one entry per CDR3 protein. Found here are 140,000 to 150,000 distinct CDR3 sequences, 95% of them singletons; the top ten hold approximately 0.08%. The sequencing sample was made of CD4+ T cells from PBMCs. These receptors all come from a human donor with Susac syndrome. Both conserved end residues are part of each CDR3. Each record gives: V gene, D gene, clone size, J gene, CDR3 protein, CDR3 DNA. D genes are given only for firm matches. Not all rows give a size; the values are once, few, many and, for expanded clones, a class.

V: TRBV20-1
D: .
size: .
J: TRBJ1-1
CDR3: CSAKQGGPGTEAFF
DNA: TGCAGTGCTAAACAAGGAGGGCCGGGGACTGAAGCTTTCTTT

V: TRBV4-1
D: .
size: .
J: TRBJ1-1
CDR3: CASRQAGQRPPEAFF
DNA: TGCGCCAGCAGGCAAGCCGGACAGAGGCCCCCTGAAGCTTTCTTT

V: TRBV3-1
D: .
size: once
J: TRBJ2-1
CDR3: CASSQGGRISYNEQFF
DNA: TGTGCCAGCAGCCAAGGGGGCAGAATCTCCTACAATGAGCAGTTCTTC

V: TRBV28
D: TRBD1
size: few
J: TRBJ2-1
CDR3: CASSRQGRSNEQFF
DNA: TGTGCCAGCAGTCGACAGGGGAGGTCCAATGAGCAGTTCTTC

V: TRBV6-5
D: .
size: .
J: TRBJ2-3
CDR3: CASSYDRGTDTQYF
DNA: TGTGCCAGCAGTTACGACAGAGGCACAGATACGCAGTATTTT

V: TRBV23-1
D: TRBD1
size: few
J: TRBJ2-1
CDR3: CASSQWDSCRGEQFF
DNA: TGCGCCAGCAGTCAATGGGACAGCTGTAGGGGTGAGCAGTTCTTC

V: TRBV10-3
D: TRBD1
size: .
J: TRBJ1-2
CDR3: CAISGGQGAGYGYTF
DNA: TGTGCCATCAGTGGAGGACAGGGGGCGGGCTATGGCTACACCTTC

V: TRBV4-2
D: .
size: .
J: TRBJ2-5
CDR3: CASSQERELEETQYF
DNA: TGTGCCAGCAGCCAAGAGCGGGAACTGGAGGAGACCCAGTACTTC

V: TRBV3-1
D: .
size: .
J: TRBJ1-1
CDR3: CASSQLSGEAFF
DNA: TGTGCCAGCAGCCAATTAAGCGGTGAAGCTTTCTTT

V: TRBV20-1
D: TRBD1
size: once
J: TRBJ1-1
CDR3: CSARRDSTEAFF
DNA: TGCAGTGCTAGGAGGGACAGCACTGAAGCTTTCTTT

V: TRBV12-3/TRBV12-4
D: TRBD1
size: .
J: TRBJ1-1
CDR3: CASTGGQGGLLSSEAFF
DNA: TGTGCCAGCACTGGGGGACAGGGAGGATTATTGAGCAGCGAAGCTTTCTTT

V: TRBV29-1
D: TRBD1
size: .
J: TRBJ2-7
CDR3: CSAARTGSPEQYF
DNA: TGCAGCGCAGCCCGGACAGGATCTCCCGAGCAGTACTTC

V: TRBV4-1
D: TRBD2
size: .
J: TRBJ2-7
CDR3: CASSHPMGGGGAAEQYF
DNA: TGCGCCAGCAGCCACCCTATGGGGGGCGGGGGGGCCGCCGAGCAGTACTTC

V: TRBV14
D: .
size: .
J: TRBJ1-6
CDR3: CASSLGSPLHF
DNA: TGTGCCAGCAGCCTCGGGTCACCCCTCCACTTT

V: TRBV29-1
D: .
size: .
J: TRBJ1-2
CDR3: CSVEYYAGEGYTF
DNA: TGCAGCGTTGAATATTATGCCGGGGAGGGCTACACCTTC

V: TRBV4-2
D: .
size: .
J: TRBJ1-2
CDR3: CASSQDREIGGYTF
DNA: TGTGCCAGCAGCCAAGATCGGGAGATCGGTGGCTACACCTTC

V: TRBV11-1
D: .
size: .
J: TRBJ2-5
CDR3: CASSLALAQETQYF
DNA: TGTGCCAGCAGCTTAGCACTAGCACAAGAGACCCAGTACTTC

V: TRBV7-8
D: TRBD1
size: .
J: TRBJ2-7
CDR3: CASSLTHTGVYEQYF
DNA: TGTGCCAGCAGCCTAACACACACAGGGGTCTACGAGCAGTACTTC

V: TRBV3-1
D: .
size: once
J: TRBJ1-1
CDR3: CASSQGGRGEAFF
DNA: TGTGCCAGCAGCCAGGGGGGCAGGGGTGAAGCTTTCTTT

V: TRBV23-1
D: .
size: .
J: TRBJ2-1
CDR3: CASSRARRLGDNEQFF
DNA: TGCGCCAGCAGTCGGGCCCGTCGCCTGGGGGACAATGAGCAGTTCTTC

V: TRBV7-2
D: TRBD2
size: .
J: TRBJ2-7
CDR3: CASSLVTSGSYEQYF
DNA: TGTGCCAGCAGCTTAGTCACTAGCGGGTCCTACGAGCAGTACTTC

V: TRBV6-4
D: TRBD2
size: .
J: TRBJ2-1
CDR3: CASSLRAGTYNEQFF
DNA: TGTGCCAGCAGTCTCAGAGCGGGAACATACAATGAGCAGTTCTTC

V: TRBV20-1
D: TRBD2
size: .
J: TRBJ2-1
CDR3: CSARVGLAGVSVEEQFF
DNA: TGCAGTGCTAGAGTTGGACTAGCGGGAGTATCCGTGGAGGAGCAGTTCTTC

V: TRBV7-2
D: .
size: .
J: TRBJ1-5
CDR3: CASSLELMVPGAQHF
DNA: TGTGCCAGCAGCTTAGAACTTATGGTCCCGGGGGCCCAGCATTTT

V: TRBV25-1
D: .
size: .
J: TRBJ2-2
CDR3: CASSPTVGTPNTGELFF
DNA: TGTGCCAGCAGTCCCACCGTCGGGACACCTAACACCGGGGAGCTGTTTTTT

V: TRBV29-1
D: TRBD1
size: few
J: TRBJ1-4
CDR3: CSVAVRGNEKLFF
DNA: TGCAGCGTTGCTGTCAGGGGGAATGAAAAACTGTTTTTT

V: TRBV29-1
D: .
size: .
J: TRBJ2-7
CDR3: CSVSLVRSFSYEQYF
DNA: TGCAGCGTTTCACTGGTTCGGAGCTTCTCCTACGAGCAGTACTTC

V: TRBV7-2
D: TRBD1
size: .
J: TRBJ1-5
CDR3: CASSLSAYGDRIPQHF
DNA: TGTGCCAGCAGCTTGAGTGCGTACGGGGACAGAATTCCCCAGCATTTT

V: TRBV6-4
D: .
size: .
J: TRBJ1-5
CDR3: CASRGDGQPQHF
DNA: TGTGCCAGCAGAGGGGACGGCCAGCCCCAGCATTTT

V: TRBV7-8
D: .
size: .
J: TRBJ1-1
CDR3: CASRWMGRSSTEAFF
DNA: TGTGCCAGCAGGTGGATGGGGCGATCGAGTACTGAAGCTTTCTTT

V: TRBV15
D: .
size: .
J: TRBJ1-1
CDR3: CATSGTPGLRGYTEAFF
DNA: TGTGCCACCAGCGGAACACCGGGGCTGCGAGGGTACACTGAAGCTTTCTTT

V: TRBV7-8
D: .
size: .
J: TRBJ2-7
CDR3: CASSLARLGDEQYF
DNA: TGTGCCAGCAGCTTAGCCCGGTTGGGGGACGAGCAGTACTTC

V: TRBV10-1
D: TRBD2
size: .
J: TRBJ2-1
CDR3: CASSRTSGDSNEQFF
DNA: TGCGCCAGCAGTCGTACTAGCGGGGATTCGAATGAGCAGTTCTTC

V: TRBV7-9
D: .
size: .
J: TRBJ1-2
CDR3: CASSSAGPPAYGYTF
DNA: TGTGCCAGCAGCTCTGCAGGGCCCCCCGCCTATGGCTACACCTTC

V: TRBV5-1
D: .
size: .
J: TRBJ2-5
CDR3: CASSGIGETQYF
DNA: TGCGCCAGCAGCGGGATTGGAGAGACCCAGTACTTC

V: TRBV21-1
D: .
size: .
J: TRBJ1-1
CDR3: CASSKRGIAGNTEAFF
DNA: TGTGCCAGCAGCAAACGAGGGATCGCAGGGAACACTGAAGCTTTCTTT

V: TRBV7-6
D: .
size: .
J: TRBJ2-6
CDR3: CASSLGSPGANVLTF
DNA: TGTGCCAGCAGCTTAGGATCTCCCGGGGCCAACGTCCTGACTTTC

V: TRBV24-1
D: .
size: .
J: TRBJ1-2
CDR3: CATSDRTDYGYTF
DNA: TGTGCCACCAGTGACCGGACGGACTATGGCTACACCTTC

V: TRBV29-1
D: TRBD2
size: .
J: TRBJ2-5
CDR3: CSSRLAGETQYF
DNA: TGCAGCTCAAGACTAGCGGGGGAGACCCAGTACTTC

V: TRBV20-1
D: .
size: few
J: TRBJ1-1
CDR3: CSARQPNTEAFF
DNA: TGCAGTGCTAGACAACCGAACACTGAAGCTTTCTTT

V: TRBV20-1
D: TRBD2
size: .
J: TRBJ2-7
CDR3: CSARGGSVDYEQYF
DNA: TGCAGTGCTAGGGGGGGGAGCGTTGACTACGAGCAGTACTTC

V: TRBV5-1
D: TRBD2
size: .
J: TRBJ2-7
CDR3: CASSTGNAGLAGAYEQYF
DNA: TGCGCCAGCAGCACCGGAAACGCAGGGCTAGCGGGAGCCTACGAGCAGTACTTC

V: TRBV5-1
D: .
size: .
J: TRBJ2-1
CDR3: CASSSQMSSYNEQFF
DNA: TGCGCCAGCAGCTCCCAGATGAGCTCCTACAATGAGCAGTTCTTC

V: TRBV21-1
D: .
size: .
J: TRBJ2-1
CDR3: CASNIGSGNEQFF
DNA: TGTGCCAGCAACATCGGGAGTGGGAATGAGCAGTTCTTC

V: TRBV6-5
D: .
size: .
J: TRBJ2-3
CDR3: CASSPGVGHIDTQYF
DNA: TGTGCCAGCAGCCCCGGGGTAGGGCATATAGATACGCAGTATTTT

V: TRBV3-1
D: .
size: .
J: TRBJ2-7
CDR3: CASSQSPGQSSYEQYF
DNA: TGTGCCAGCAGCCAAAGCCCGGGTCAGAGCTCCTACGAGCAGTACTTC

V: TRBV15
D: .
size: .
J: TRBJ2-5
CDR3: CATSREGETQYF
DNA: TGTGCCACCAGCAGAGAGGGAGAGACCCAGTACTTC

V: TRBV12-3/TRBV12-4
D: .
size: .
J: TRBJ1-1
CDR3: CASATGMNTEAFF
DNA: TGTGCCAGCGCCACAGGGATGAACACTGAAGCTTTCTTT

V: TRBV24-1
D: .
size: once
J: TRBJ2-3
CDR3: CATSDPPSTDTQYF
DNA: TGTGCCACCAGTGATCCTCCTTCCACAGATACGCAGTATTTT

V: TRBV20-1
D: .
size: .
J: TRBJ1-1
CDR3: CSAGARGTEAFF
DNA: TGCAGTGCTGGGGCACGGGGCACTGAAGCTTTCTTT

V: TRBV7-2
D: .
size: .
J: TRBJ2-5
CDR3: CASSFFSRETQYF
DNA: TGTGCCAGCAGCTTCTTCTCCCGAGAGACCCAGTACTTC

V: TRBV7-9
D: TRBD1
size: .
J: TRBJ1-6
CDR3: CASSPSGTVHSPLHF
DNA: TGTGCCAGCAGCCCCTCCGGGACAGTGCATTCACCCCTCCACTTT

V: TRBV2
D: .
size: .
J: TRBJ1-2
CDR3: CASRGQYYGYTF
DNA: TGTGCCAGTCGAGGACAGTACTATGGCTACACCTTC

V: TRBV15
D: .
size: .
J: TRBJ2-3
CDR3: CATSRDLGGLDTQYF
DNA: TGTGCCACCAGCAGAGATTTGGGGGGCCTAGATACGCAGTATTTT

V: TRBV3-1
D: .
size: .
J: TRBJ2-5
CDR3: CASSRNGGWYQYF
DNA: TGTGCCAGCAGCCGAAATGGGGGCTGGTACCAGTACTTC

V: TRBV3-1
D: TRBD2
size: .
J: TRBJ2-3
CDR3: CASRLERGTRSTDTQYF
DNA: TGTGCCAGCAGACTGGAAAGGGGGACTAGATCCACAGATACGCAGTATTTT

V: TRBV4-1
D: .
size: .
J: TRBJ2-7
CDR3: CASSQDYMGEQYF
DNA: TGCGCCAGCAGCCAAGATTACATGGGCGAGCAGTACTTC